A selection of T cell receptor beta chains follows, all from one sample in a study of CD8 T cells in Susac syndrome. TCRdb re-analysed the immunoSEQ multiplex PCR reads in MiXCR, keeping a single row per CDR3 protein. The data contain about 140,000 distinct CDR3 sequences, approximately 95% of them singletons. The source material was CD4+ T cells from PBMCs. All receptors derive from a human donor with Susac syndrome. Both conserved end residues are part of each CDR3. Fields, in order: clone size, J gene, V gene, D gene, CDR3 protein, CDR3 DNA. The D gene is left open where the match is weak. Size is omitted from some rows. Given values are once, few, many or a class for expanded clones.

>.|TRBJ2-5|TRBV18|.
CASSAYGQPQETQYF
TGTGCCAGCTCAGCTTACGGACAGCCTCAAGAGACCCAGTACTTC
>.|TRBJ1-5|TRBV6-2/TRBV6-3|TRBD1
CASSYQDREGQPQHF
TGTGCCAGCAGTTACCAGGACAGGGAAGGACAGCCCCAGCATTTT
>.|TRBJ1-4|TRBV20-1|TRBD1
CSARGQGGVNEKLFF
TGCAGTGCTAGGGGACAGGGAGGAGTTAATGAAAAACTGTTTTTT
>.|TRBJ2-7|TRBV9|TRBD1
CASTPGQGVGEQYF
TGTGCCAGCACCCCCGGACAGGGAGTAGGCGAGCAGTACTTC
>.|TRBJ2-1|TRBV2|.
CASSEGGGQSYNEQFF
TGTGCCAGCAGTGAAGGTGGTGGACAGTCCTACAATGAGCAGTTCTTC
>.|TRBJ2-5|TRBV29-1|TRBD2
CSVDPWASGGPDGTQYF
TGCAGCGTTGACCCTTGGGCTAGCGGGGGGCCCGATGGGACCCAGTACTTC
>.|TRBJ2-5|TRBV12-3/TRBV12-4|.
CASSFRKTQYF
TGTGCCAGCAGTTTTCGTAAGACCCAGTACTTC
>.|TRBJ1-1|TRBV30|TRBD1
CALTGGRDTEAFF
TGTGCGTTGACAGGGGGCAGGGACACTGAAGCTTTCTTT
>.|TRBJ1-5|TRBV7-7|.
CASSLSERQPQHF
TGTGCTAGCAGCTTATCAGAACGGCAGCCCCAGCATTTT
>.|TRBJ2-2|TRBV29-1|TRBD1
CSVAGTGGGELFF
TGCAGCGTTGCCGGGACAGGGGGTGGGGAGCTGTTTTTT
>.|TRBJ1-1|TRBV12-3/TRBV12-4|.
CASSHPRKAEAFF
TGTGCCAGCAGCCACCCCCGGAAGGCTGAAGCTTTCTTT
>few|TRBJ2-7|TRBV12-3/TRBV12-4|TRBD1
CASSSQGAGEQYF
TGTGCCAGCAGTTCACAGGGGGCAGGCGAGCAGTACTTC
>.|TRBJ1-2|TRBV5-4|TRBD1
CASSLEQGATGYTF
TGTGCCAGCAGCTTGGAGCAGGGGGCAACAGGCTACACCTTC
>once|TRBJ2-3|TRBV24-1|TRBD2
CATSDVAGLRTDTQYF
TGTGCCACCAGTGATGTAGCGGGGCTTCGCACAGATACGCAGTATTTT
>.|TRBJ1-3|TRBV5-4|TRBD1
CASSDARDRVGNTIYF
TGTGCCAGCAGCGACGCGCGGGACAGGGTCGGAAACACCATATATTTT
>.|TRBJ2-2|TRBV18|.
CASSSTAAANTGELFF
TGTGCCAGCTCCTCAACTGCGGCGGCGAACACCGGGGAGCTGTTTTTT
>.|TRBJ2-7|TRBV28|.
CASRTYTYEQYF
TGTGCCAGCAGGACCTATACCTACGAGCAGTACTTC
>.|TRBJ2-2|TRBV2|TRBD1
CASSSDRGGTGELFF
TGTGCCAGCAGTTCGGACAGGGGTGGGACCGGGGAGCTGTTTTTT
>.|TRBJ2-7|TRBV30|TRBD1
CAWSRRDRSHEQYF
TGTGCCTGGAGTCGGCGGGACAGGTCCCACGAGCAGTACTTC
>.|TRBJ1-5|TRBV4-1|.
CASSQEGGDQPQHF
TGCGCCAGCAGCCAAGAGGGAGGGGATCAGCCCCAGCATTTT
>.|TRBJ2-5|TRBV4-3|.
CASSKSYGQETQYF
TGCGCCAGCAGTAAGTCATATGGCCAAGAGACCCAGTACTTC
>.|TRBJ2-3|TRBV9|.
CASSVAGSTVTDTQYF
TGTGCCAGCAGCGTAGCGGGGAGCACAGTGACAGATACGCAGTATTTT
>.|TRBJ1-4|TRBV29-1|.
CSVASQTTNEKLFF
TGCAGCGTTGCGTCCCAAACCACTAATGAAAAACTGTTTTTT
>.|TRBJ2-3|TRBV20-1|TRBD1
CSAAGTGGLDTQYF
TGCAGTGCTGCCGGGACAGGGGGCCTGGATACGCAGTATTTT
>.|TRBJ2-3|TRBV29-1|TRBD2
CSVARTSGAYTDTQYF
TGCAGCGTTGCTCGGACTAGCGGGGCCTACACAGATACGCAGTATTTT
>.|TRBJ2-7|TRBV19|.
CASSMRVGRGEVVSLHEQYF
TGTGCCAGTAGTATGAGGGTGGGACGTGGTGAGGTGGTAAGCCTCCACGAGCAGTACTTC
>.|TRBJ1-2|TRBV30|TRBD1
CAWSRSRTGTHHYGYTF
TGTGCCTGGAGTAGATCAAGGACAGGTACCCACCACTATGGCTACACCTTC
>once|TRBJ1-5|TRBV19|TRBD1
CASSPPRTGINQPQHF
TGTGCCAGTAGTCCCCCAAGGACAGGGATCAATCAGCCCCAGCATTTT
>.|TRBJ2-5|TRBV20-1|.
CSARVPRETQYF
TGCAGTGCTAGAGTACCCAGGGAGACCCAGTACTTC
>.|TRBJ2-3|TRBV11-1|.
CASSLYERSTDTQYF
TGTGCCAGCAGCTTATACGAGCGGAGCACAGATACGCAGTATTTT
>.|TRBJ2-1|TRBV9|.
CASSVFAGPNNEQFF
TGTGCCAGCAGCGTCTTTGCGGGGCCTAACAATGAGCAGTTCTTC
>.|TRBJ1-3|TRBV6-5|.
CASRAQGSGNTIYF
TGTGCCAGCAGGGCACAGGGATCTGGAAACACCATATATTTT
>.|TRBJ1-4|TRBV6-6|TRBD1
CASSTGGELEKLFF
TGTGCCAGCTCAACAGGGGGCGAGCTGGAAAAACTGTTTTTT
>.|TRBJ2-5|TRBV29-1|TRBD1
CSVDWGARGKETQYF
TGCAGCGTTGACTGGGGCGCCAGGGGGAAAGAGACCCAGTACTTC
>.|TRBJ2-7|TRBV29-1|TRBD1
CSGRDRAYEQYF
TGCAGCGGCCGGGACAGGGCCTACGAGCAGTACTTC
>.|TRBJ2-7|TRBV30|TRBD2
CAWSVRGGPYEQYF
TGTGCCTGGAGTGTACGCGGGGGGCCCTACGAGCAGTACTTC
>.|TRBJ1-2|TRBV20-1|TRBD1
CSAPNRDREEGRGGYTF
TGCAGTGCTCCTAATCGGGACAGGGAAGAGGGGAGAGGTGGCTACACCTTC
>.|TRBJ1-2|TRBV20-1|.
CSARRPGWNYGYTF
TGCAGTGCCCGCCGGCCCGGTTGGAACTATGGCTACACCTTC
>.|TRBJ1-3|TRBV12-3/TRBV12-4|.
CASSFYGNTIYF
TGTGCCAGCAGTTTTTATGGAAACACCATATATTTT
>.|TRBJ1-2|TRBV5-1|TRBD1
CASSPDRGGDYGYTF
TGCGCCAGCAGCCCCGACAGGGGTGGGGACTATGGCTACACCTTC
>.|TRBJ2-6|TRBV20-1|.
CSATGNSGANVLTF
TGCAGTGCTACGGGGAACTCTGGGGCCAACGTCCTGACTTTC